Below, 24 T cell receptor beta chains from the same sample are listed, as sequenced in a study of T cells in Graves' hyperthyroidism and ophthalmopathy. Amplified TCR beta CDR3 regions came from RNA transcripts. An initial round of RT-PCR targeting the TCR CDR3 relied on the HTBI primer set. TCRdb reprocessed the multiplex PCR reads via MiXCR and lists one record per CDR3 protein. The profile shows over 500,000 distinct CDR3 sequences, 15% to 20% of them singletons. Sequencing was carried out using blood. The receptors were gathered from a woman aged 25-40 years with Graves' ophthalmopathy.

This clonotype was observed at least ten times. This chain connects TRBV5-1 to TRBJ2-1; no clear D. Germline V lookup: CDR1 SGHRS, CDR2 YFSETQ. CDR3 length: 13 amino acids. Trimming removed 7 bases at V and 2 bases at J, with 10 bases between. CDR3 DNA sequence: TGCGCCAGCCGTCAGAGCCCCTACAATGAGCAGTTCTTC. Residues: CASRQSPYNEQFF.

This clonotype has more than one count but fewer than ten. Mismatch with germline at one junction end may stem from a read error. V gene TRBV28 combines with J gene TRBJ1-1; TRBD1 is a possible D gene (6 bases). The germline V gene encodes CDR1 MDHEN and CDR2 SYDVKM. The CDR3 contains 14 residues. CDR3 nucleotides: TGTGCCAGCAGTGAACACCGGGACAAATCTGAAACTTTCTTT. It codes for CASSEHRDKSETFF.

This clonotype was seen many times. The chain recombines TRBV20-1 with TRBJ2-3, with D uncertain. The V gene lost 6 bases and the J gene lost 7 bases, with 8 bases spanning the gap. Germline CDR1 reads DFQATT; CDR2 reads SNEGSKA (reference sequence). The CDR3 runs 10 residues. Here the CDR3 DNA reads TGCAGTGCCCCCTTATATACGCAGTATTTT. Its translation is CSAPLYTQYF.

This clonotype was found a few times. The genes are TRBV6-4 and TRBJ2-2; a possible D gene is TRBD2 (5 bases). Deletions cut 3 bases from V and 3 bases from J, with 5 bases between. CDR3 length: 13 residues. Germline V CDR1 and CDR2: MRHNA, SNTAGT. Here the CDR3 reads CASSDSDTGELFF. CDR3 in DNA: TGTGCCAGCAGTGATAGCGACACCGGGGAGCTGTTTTTT.

This clonotype was recorded at least ten times. J is TRBJ2-7 and V is TRBV20-1; D is unclear. Trimming removed 5 bases from V and 1 base from J, with 9 bases in between. The CDR3 is 12 amino acids. Germline V gene lookup returns CDR1 DFQATT and CDR2 SNEGSKA (reference sequence). CDR3 coding DNA: TGCAGTGCTCCGACATATTCCTACGAGCAGTACTTC. As protein: CSAPTYSYEQYF.

In its sample, this clonotype was seen many times. The chain is built from TRBV20-1 and TRBJ2-7; TRBD2 matches at 9 bases. Germline CDR1 and CDR2: DFQATT and SNEGSKA (reference sequence). The CDR3 has 13 residues. With 7 bases clipped from V and 4 bases from J, the junction kept 8 bases outside the gene matches. The CDR3 sequence is CSGGGVGRYEQYF. The CDR3 DNA is TGCAGTGGCGGGGGGGTCGGGAGGTACGAGCAGTACTTC.

This clonotype was seen more than once but under ten times. This chain uses TRBV7-2 with TRBJ2-3, with 9 positions matching TRBD2. The CDR3 has 16 residues. Germline CDR1 and CDR2: SGHTA and FQGNSA. The trim removed 5 bases at V and 3 bases at J, leaving 9 bases unmatched. The CDR3 DNA follows: TGTGCCAGCAGCCTGATGCCTAGCGGGATAACAGATACGCAGTATTTT. Its translation: CASSLMPSGITDTQYF.

The chain employs TRBV12-3 or TRBV12-4 and TRBJ2-7, with D perhaps TRBD2 (5 bases). Trimming pared 10 bases from V and 5 bases from J, leaving 27 bases between. This CDR3 is built from 16 residues. The CDR3 protein is CATHQRSGSGAHEQYF. The CDR3 DNA reads as TGTGCCACCCATCAGAGATCGGGATCAGGCGCTCACGAGCAGTACTTC.

The count of this clonotype is one. This rearrangement joins TRBV2 to TRBJ1-1; 7 nucleotides agree with TRBD1. Germline loops: CDR1 SNHLY, CDR2 FYNNEI. The junction had 7 bases not matched to a gene; V was cut back by 4 bases and J by 8 bases. CDR3 length: 13 residues. The CDR3 loop reads CASSVDRVGEAFF. The CDR3 DNA sequence: TGTGCCAGCAGTGTCGACAGGGTCGGGGAAGCTTTCTTT.

The chain couples TRBV7-9 to TRBJ2-4; D is undetermined. V lost 3 bases to trimming and J lost 2 bases, with 8 bases between them. Germline V gene data show CDR1 as SEHNR and CDR2 as FQNEAQ (reference sequence). The CDR3 has 14 residues. This chain's CDR3 is CASSLSGPKNIQYF. CDR3 nucleotides: TGTGCCAGCAGCTTGTCCGGGCCCAAAAACATTCAGTACTTC.

This clonotype was counted ten times or more. The chain couples TRBV7-2 to TRBJ2-7; a weak D match, TRBD2 (6 bases). The CDR3 consists of 15 residues. Germline CDR1 is SGHTA and CDR2 is FQGNSA. Trimming cost V 0 bases and J 2 bases, with 11 bases left between them. The CDR3 DNA reads TGTGCCAGCAGCTTAGCTAGCGGAACCACCTACGAGCAGTACTTC. It is translated as CASSLASGTTYEQYF.

Note on this clonotype: This could be a read error, since a much larger clone is one nucleotide away. This CDR3 is missing its conserved last phenylalanine or tryptophan, likely due to a read error. This rearrangement joins TRBV6-2 or TRBV6-3 to TRBJ2-5; D gene unclear. Trimming stripped 10 bases from V and 1 base from J, with 13 bases between. There are 13 residues in the CDR3. Germline V gives CDR1 MNHEY, CDR2 SVGEGT. CDR3 in amino acids: CAISEDGQETQYL. The CDR3 DNA reads TGTGCCATCAGCGAAGACGGCCAAGAGACCCAGTACCTC.

This clonotype was detected ten times or more. The CDR3 here is CASSLNGANVLTF. The CDR3 nucleotides are TGTGCCAGCAGTTTGAATGGGGCCAACGTCCTGACTTTC. The chain employs TRBV28 and TRBJ2-6; D is undetermined. Germline CDR1 and CDR2: MDHEN and SYDVKM. The CDR3 contains 13 residues. Trimming left V 3 bases short and J 3 bases short, with 3 bases between.

The table lists this clonotype with many counts. The rearrangement uses TRBV20-1 and TRBJ2-7; TRBD1 matches at 7 bases. From germline, CDR1 is DFQATT and CDR2 SNEGSKA (reference sequence). The CDR3 is 11 residues long. V lost 5 bases and J lost 7; bases outside the gene matches: 5. The CDR3 loop is CSADRAQEQYF. CDR3 sequence (DNA): TGCAGTGCTGACAGGGCTCAAGAGCAGTACTTC.

The V call is TRBV7-2, the J call TRBJ2-7, with unresolved D. This CDR3 has 12 residues. Germline V gene sequence: CDR1 SGHTA, CDR2 FQGNSA. The V gene lost 5 bases and the J gene lost 7 bases, with 12 bases spanning the gap. CDR3 in DNA: TGTGCCAGCAGCAAGTTGTACGGTGAGCAGTACTTC. This codes for CASSKLYGEQYF.

This clonotype appeared a few times. The chain joins TRBV7-9 to TRBJ2-2; 9 positions agree with TRBD1. CDR1 is SEHNR, CDR2 FQNEAQ, per germline (reference sequence). The CDR3 sequence is 18 residues long. V dropped 6 bases and J dropped 5; count of bases not matched to a gene: 16. The chain's CDR3 is CASREFTPNRGLTGELFF. As DNA, the CDR3 is TGTGCCAGCAGAGAATTCACCCCTAACAGGGGGCTTACCGGGGAGCTGTTTTTT.

The chain is built from TRBV29-1 and TRBJ2-1; 7 bases agree with TRBD1. This CDR3 has 12 residues. Germline V gene sequence: CDR1 SQVTM, CDR2 ANQGSEA. The trim removed 4 bases at V and 6 bases at J, leaving 3 bases unmatched. In DNA form, the CDR3 reads TGCAGCGTTGGATCAGGGGGCAATGAGCAGTTCTTC. Its translation: CSVGSGGNEQFF.

The J gene is TRBJ2-5, the V gene TRBV18, with 7 nucleotides matching TRBD1. In germline, CDR1 is KGHSH, CDR2 LQKENI. Unmatched junction bases numbered 13, after V lost 3 bases and J lost 6 bases. The CDR3 consists of 16 residues. For the CDR3, the DNA is TGTGCCAGCTCACCCTTATCCTCGACAGGGAGTCAGACCCAGTACTTC. Residues: CASSPLSSTGSQTQYF.

V is TRBV19 and J is TRBJ2-1; D gene unclear. The length of the CDR3 is 15 residues. V lost 4 bases to trimming and J lost 8 bases, with 18 bases between them. Germline CDR1 reads LNHDA; CDR2 reads SQIVND (reference sequence). The CDR3 DNA reads as TGTGCCAGTAGTACCCCCCTGGAAGACGCGGATGAGCAGTTCTTC. Protein sequence: CASSTPLEDADEQFF.

This clonotype was observed a handful of times. As DNA, the CDR3 is TGTGCCAGCAGTTCAGGACTAGAATTCAACATTCAGTACTTC. Translation: CASSSGLEFNIQYF. The V and J genes are TRBV6-2 or TRBV6-3 and TRBJ2-4; 7 bases map to TRBD2. V was clipped by 4 bases and J by 7 bases; unmatched bases: 7. Germline V CDR1 and CDR2: MNHEY, SVGEGT. CDR3 size: 14 residues.

This clonotype appeared many times. The CDR3 DNA reads as TGTGCCAGCAGCTCATACCCGGGACGGATAAATGAAAAACTGTTTTTT. It yields the protein CASSSYPGRINEKLFF. This rearrangement joins TRBV13 to TRBJ1-4; tentatively, D is TRBD1 (5 bases). V was cut by 4 bases and J by 5 bases, with 17 bases left in between. The CDR3 covers 16 residues. Germline V gene lookup returns CDR1 PRHDT and CDR2 FYEKMQ (reference sequence).

In this sample, this clonotype turned up many times. This rearrangement joins TRBV20-1 to TRBJ2-7; tentative D call: TRBD2 (5 bases). The CDR3 sequence is 14 residues long. Germline values: CDR1 DFQATT, CDR2 SNEGSKA (reference sequence). Trimming took 3 bases from V and 5 from J, leaving 17 bases between them. The CDR3 sequence is CSASPGEGYNEQYF. CDR3 DNA: TGCAGTGCTAGTCCTGGAGAGGGTTACAACGAGCAGTACTTC.

The sample holds many counts of this clonotype. The chain is built from TRBV11-1 and TRBJ2-7; D remains unclear. This CDR3 has 15 amino acids. V was trimmed by 0 bases and J by 2 bases, leaving 11 bases between them. The germline gives CDR1 SGHAT, CDR2 FQDESV (reference sequence). For the CDR3, the DNA is TGTGCCAGCAGCTTAGCGCATCAGGCCCCCTACGAGCAGTACTTC. It yields the protein CASSLAHQAPYEQYF. The variable domain in full, completed from reference TRBV11-1 and TRBJ2-7, reads EAEVAQSPRYKITEKSQAVAFWCDPISGHATLYWYRQILGQGPELLVQFQDESVVDDSQLPKDRFSAERLKGVDSTLKIQPAELGDSAMYLCASSLAHQAPYEQYFGPGTRLTVT.

This clonotype has a handful of counts. CDR3 residues: CASSPLRRERLSNEQFF. The CDR3 coding sequence is TGTGCCAGCAGCCCCCTTAGGCGGGAACGTCTAAGCAATGAGCAGTTCTTC. The chain uses TRBV7-2 and TRBJ2-1; a possible D gene is TRBD2 (6 bases). CDR1 and CDR2 from the germline V gene are SGHTA and FQGNSA. CDR3 length equals 17 residues. Trimming cost V 5 bases and J 6 bases, with 23 bases left between them.